The 17 T cell receptor beta chains below were found in one sample sequenced in a study of cytomegalovirus exposure and HLA in healthy donors. Primers: 60 Vbeta forward and 13 Jbeta reverse. The data were produced by immunoSEQ multiplex PCR, yet TCRdb's version contains in-frame clones alone and is incomplete. The sample lists more than 150,000 clones, roughly 80% occurring once. The specimen was PBMCs. These receptors were obtained from a woman aged 40 to 50 in good health and CMV-seropositive.

The V gene is TRBV5-8, the J gene TRBJ1-4; D is unclear. Trimming shortened V by 0 bases and J by 0 bases, and 9 bases separated the two germline ends. Germline assignment: CDR1 SGHTS and CDR2 YDEGEE. The CDR3 contains 16 residues. The CDR3 sequence: CASSLGTVATNEKLFF. The CDR3 DNA sequence: TGTGCCAGCAGCTTGGGTACAGTTGCAACTAATGAAAAACTGTTTTTT.

This clone was seen once. This chain connects TRBV5-1 to TRBJ2-7, with a weak D call TRBD1 (8 bases). The V gene's germline CDR1 is SGHRS and CDR2 YFSETQ. V was trimmed by 3 bases and J by 3 bases, leaving 13 bases between them. The CDR3 spans 14 residues. CDR3 protein: CASSSGGGGYEQYF. CDR3 coding DNA: TGCGCCAGCAGCTCAGGGGGCGGGGGCTACGAGCAGTACTTC.

V gene TRBV27 combines with J gene TRBJ2-1, with 11 bases fitting TRBD2. The ends lost 8 bases at V and 6 bases at J; junction bases unmatched: 3. Germline V CDR1 and CDR2: MNHEY, SMNVEV (reference sequence). This CDR3 contains 13 residues. CDR3 sequence: CASRSGRANEQFF. The CDR3 coding sequence is TGTGCCAGCCGTAGCGGGAGGGCCAATGAGCAGTTCTTC.

Remarks on this clone: At one end the junction does not follow the germline gene, possibly because of a read error. The chain combines TRBV28 with TRBJ2-3; possibly TRBD1 for D (5 bases). CDR1 MDHEN and CDR2 SYDVKM come from the germline V gene. The CDR3 is made up of 12 amino acids. The DNA of the CDR3 is TGTGCCAGCAGTTCTCAGACAGCCCGTGCGGATTTT. Translating gives CASSSQTARADF.

This chain connects TRBV7-9 to TRBJ1-4; D may be TRBD1 (6 bases). Trimming cost V 4 bases and J 1 base, with 7 bases left between them. This CDR3 spans 14 amino acids. Germline assignment: CDR1 SEHNR and CDR2 FQNEAQ (reference sequence). The chain's CDR3 is CASSSTGTNEKLFF. In nucleotides, the CDR3 is TGTGCCAGCAGCTCGACAGGAACTAATGAAAAACTGTTTTTT. Looking up the rest from reference TRBV7-9 and TRBJ1-4 gives the full variable domain: DTGVSQNPRHKITKRGQNVTFRCDPISEHNRLYWYRQTLGQGPEFLTYFQNEAQLEKSRLLSDRFSAERPKGSFSTLEIQRTEQGDSAMYLCASSSTGTNEKLFFGSGTQLSVL.

V and J are TRBV6-1 and TRBJ2-5, with 7 bases aligning to TRBD1. The CDR3 has 14 residues. Germline lookup yields CDR1 MNHNS and CDR2 SASEGT. V shed 3 bases and J 3 bases; nucleotides not matched to a gene: 4. The CDR3 nucleotides read TGTGCCAGCAGTGACAGTGACAGGGAAGAGACCCAGTACTTC. It encodes CASSDSDREETQYF.

This chain connects TRBV5-1 to TRBJ2-5; 7 bases match TRBD2. The junction had 7 bases not matched to a gene; V was cut back by 4 bases and J by 1 base. This CDR3 has 15 residues. Germline-derived CDR1 and CDR2 are SGHRS and YFSETQ. CDR3 bases: TGCGCCAGCAGCCACAGATTAGCGGGCCAAGAGACCCAGTACTTC. Its translation: CASSHRLAGQETQYF.

V and J are TRBV19 and TRBJ2-3; 13 bases align to TRBD2. CDR3 length: 14 residues. Trimming removed 7 bases from V and 5 bases from J; junction bases left unmatched: 3. Germline V CDR1 and CDR2: LNHDA, SQIVND (reference sequence). The CDR3: CASTRLAGGDTQYF. For the CDR3, the DNA is TGTGCCAGTACCAGACTAGCGGGAGGAGATACGCAGTATTTT. The whole variable domain, remainder taken from reference TRBV19 and TRBJ2-3, is DGGITQSPKYLFRKEGQNVTLSCEQNLNHDAMYWYRQDPGQGLRLIYYSQIVNDFQKGDIAEGYSVSREKKESFPLTVTSAQKNPTAFYLCASTRLAGGDTQYFGPGTRLTVL.

V is TRBV25-1 and J is TRBJ2-7; 9 nucleotides match TRBD2. The CDR3 runs 15 residues. Germline assignment: CDR1 MGHDK and CDR2 SYGVNS. J lost 2 bases, V lost 2 bases, and 4 bases had no gene match. Here the CDR3 DNA reads TGTGCCAGCAGTGAACATAGCGGGAGAGCCTACGAGCAGTACTTC. Protein sequence: CASSEHSGRAYEQYF.

The gene calls are TRBV11-2 and TRBJ2-5, with 13 bases lining up with TRBD2. V lost 0 bases and J lost 2; bases outside the gene matches: 3. This CDR3 is 17 amino acids long. CDR1 SGHAT and CDR2 FQNNGV come from the germline V gene. The chain's CDR3 is CASSLDRGLAGQETQYF. CDR3 sequence (DNA): TGTGCCAGCAGCTTAGATCGGGGACTAGCGGGACAAGAGACCCAGTACTTC.

This clone was seen a single time. CDR3 nucleotides: TGTGCTAGTGGTTTAGGAGGGTACAGCTACACCTTC. It translates to CASGLGGYSYTF. The rearrangement uses TRBV12-5 and TRBJ1-2, with unresolved D. CDR1 LGHNT and CDR2 FRNRAP come from the germline V gene. The CDR3 extends over 12 amino acids. Trimming pared 3 bases from V and 9 bases from J, leaving 11 bases between.

This clone showed up just a few times. This chain connects TRBV7-3 to TRBJ2-1, with a tentative D call TRBD2 (5 bases). The length of the CDR3 is 14 residues. V was trimmed by 0 bases and J by 7 bases, leaving 10 bases between them. Germline assignment: CDR1 SGHTA and CDR2 FQGTGA. The CDR3: CASSLTRTENEQFF. CDR3 bases: TGTGCCAGCAGCTTAACCCGGACTGAAAATGAGCAGTTCTTC. Full variable domain (rest looked up from reference TRBV7-3 and TRBJ2-1): GAGVSQTPSNKVTEKGKYVELRCDPISGHTALYWYRQSLGQGPEFLIYFQGTGAADDSGLPNDRFFAVRPEGSVSTLKIQRTERGDSAVYLCASSLTRTENEQFFGPGTRLTVL.

The CDR3, as DNA: TGTGCCAGCAGTTTTTCCCTACAGGGAATCGGGGAAAAACTGTTTTTT. Translation gives CASSFSLQGIGEKLFF. The chain combines TRBV28 with TRBJ1-4; D is perhaps TRBD1 (6 bases). This CDR3 contains 16 residues. The germline V gene has CDR1 MDHEN and CDR2 SYDVKM. The V end was cut by 3 bases, the J end by 8 bases, with 19 bases between.

In its sample, this clone was seen a few times. The rearrangement joins TRBV6-1 to TRBJ1-3, with 11 bases identical to TRBD1. CDR3 length: 17 amino acids. Germline V lookup: CDR1 MNHNS, CDR2 SASEGT. J gave up 0 bases and V 4 bases, and 5 bases lay outside the gene matches. Here the CDR3 reads CASSGGTGGDSGNTIYF. The CDR3 coding sequence is TGTGCCAGCAGTGGCGGGACAGGGGGAGACTCTGGAAACACCATATATTTT.

This rearrangement joins TRBV19 to TRBJ1-5, with 8 bases identical to TRBD1. CDR3 length equals 16 residues. CDR1 is LNHDA and CDR2 is SQIVND in the germline V gene (reference sequence). V trimming: 4 bases; J trimming: 1 base; junction bases outside the gene matches: 6. The CDR3 is CASSTLTGESNQPQHF. Here the CDR3 DNA reads TGTGCCAGTAGTACCCTGACAGGGGAAAGCAATCAGCCCCAGCATTTT.

This clone has only one observation. The CDR3, as DNA: TGTGCCAGCAGCTCCCCCGGAGGGGCGCGAGAGCAGTACTTC. Its translation: CASSSPGGAREQYF. The chain couples TRBV7-2 to TRBJ2-7, with D perhaps matching TRBD2 (6 bases). CDR3 size: 14 residues. Germline CDR1 reads SGHTA; CDR2 reads FQGNSA. Deletions cut 4 bases from V and 7 bases from J, with 17 bases between. Full variable domain (remainder filled in from reference TRBV7-2 and TRBJ2-7): GAGVSQSPSNKVTEKGKDVELRCDPISGHTALYWYRQSLGQGLEFLIYFQGNSAPDKSGLPSDRFSAERTGGSVSTLTIQRTQQEDSAVYLCASSSPGGAREQYFGPGTRLTVT.

The rearrangement links TRBV7-9 to TRBJ2-3, with 7 bases aligning to TRBD1. The V gene's germline CDR1 is SEHNR and CDR2 FQNEAQ (reference sequence). The CDR3 has 15 amino acids. V dropped 5 bases and J dropped 6; count of bases not matched to a gene: 11. The chain's CDR3 is CASSPRPGQADTQYF. The CDR3, as DNA: TGTGCCAGCAGCCCTAGGCCCGGACAGGCCGATACGCAGTATTTT.